Presented here are 18 T cell receptor beta chains from one specimen sequenced in a study of CD8 T cells in acute hepatitis C reinfection. Regarding the study as a whole: Overrepresentation in the naive pool did not explain the preferential TRBV04 and TRBV06 usage seen in all groups.

Assay used: immunoSEQ multiplex PCR; TCRdb lists only in-frame clones, some missing. The repertoire holds about 470 clones, with over 40% as singletons. The time point denotes: acute HCV infection, within 168 days of estimated infection date. Sequencing of hepatitis C virus-specific cells was done ex vivo rather than after in vitro expansion. The specimen was HCV NS3-1073 tetramer-sorted CD8+ T cells from PBMCs, collected during acute infection. These receptor sequences come from a man aged 30-40 years with chronic hepatitis C.

This chain's CDR3 is CASSAFSPSRGYTF. CDR3 DNA: TGTGCCAGCAGCGCTTTTAGTCCAAGTCGCGGCTACACCTTC. This chain joins TRBV7-9 and TRBJ1-2; D not certain. Between the trimmed V and J ends, which lost 5 bases and 8 bases, there was a span of 18 bases. The germline CDR1 and CDR2 sequences are SEHNR and FQNEAQ (reference sequence). This CDR3 comprises 14 residues.

The gene calls are TRBV4-2 and TRBJ2-5; 11 bases are shared with TRBD1. Matching the DNA end better, TRBJ2-7 makes the J call doubtful. The CDR3 is 18 amino acids. Looked up from germline, CDR1 is LGHNA and CDR2 is YNFKEQ. The CDR3 nucleotides are TGTGCCAGCAGCCAAGATCTCATGGGACAGGGGGGTATTTACGAGCAGTACTTC. Amino acid sequence: CASSQDLMGQGGIYEQYF.

This chain joins TRBV7-6 and TRBJ2-2; no reliable D call. Between the trimmed V and J ends, which lost 5 bases and 6 bases, there was a span of 22 bases. CDR1 and CDR2 from the germline V gene are SGHVS and FNYEAQ. The CDR3 is 17 amino acids. This CDR3 reads CASSPDPGQSMPGELFF. CDR3 in DNA: TGTGCCAGCAGCCCTGACCCGGGTCAATCGATGCCCGGGGAGCTGTTTTTT.

The V call is TRBV4-1, the J call TRBJ2-7; TRBD2 is a possible D gene (6 bases). Germline CDR1 is MGHRA and CDR2 is YSYEKL. This CDR3 spans 14 amino acids. V was trimmed by 1 base and J by 5 bases, leaving 12 bases between them. The CDR3 coding sequence is TGCGCCAGCAGCCAAGGGGGGGTAAACCACGAGCAGTACTTC. Translation: CASSQGGVNHEQYF.

This chain links TRBV4-3 with TRBJ2-7; possibly TRBD2 for D (6 bases). Trimming removed 1 base at V and 3 bases at J, with 10 bases between. This CDR3 region has 14 residues. Germline V gene sequence: CDR1 LGHNA, CDR2 YSLEER. CDR3 coding DNA: TGCGCCAGCAGCCAAGGGGGACTGAACTACGAGCAGTACTTC. This translates into CASSQGGLNYEQYF.

The genes are TRBV5-6 and TRBJ1-1; D not certain. CDR3 length: 13 residues. The V gene's germline CDR1 is SGHDT and CDR2 YYEEEE. Trimming removed 6 bases from V and 1 base from J, with 10 bases in between. The CDR3: CASIRGSNTEAFF. CDR3 nucleotides: TGTGCCAGCATCCGAGGTTCGAACACTGAAGCTTTCTTT. The full variable domain, with the rest looked up from reference TRBV5-6 and TRBJ1-1, is DAGVTQSPTHLIKTRGQQVTLRCSPKSGHDTVSWYQQALGQGPQFIFQYYEEEERQRGNFPDRFSGHQFPNYSSELNVNALLLGDSALYLCASIRGSNTEAFFGQGTRLTVV.

Only one count was recorded for this clone. The chain combines TRBV4-2 with TRBJ2-1; 10 nucleotides agree with TRBD2. The germline V gene encodes CDR1 LGHNA and CDR2 YNFKEQ. The CDR3 spans 17 residues. V dropped 0 bases and J dropped 8; count of bases not matched to a gene: 10. This chain's CDR3 is CASSQEMAAGGGDEQFF. As DNA, the CDR3 is TGTGCCAGCAGCCAAGAAATGGCAGCGGGGGGGGGCGATGAGCAGTTCTTC.

This clone was counted between two and nine times. The chain combines TRBV27 with TRBJ2-1; 12 bases match TRBD2. Germline V CDR1 and CDR2: MNHEY, SMNVEV (reference sequence). This CDR3 is built from 16 residues. With 2 bases clipped from V and 8 bases from J, the junction kept 7 bases outside the gene matches. The CDR3 is CASSLMASGGAYEQFF. For the CDR3, the DNA is TGTGCCAGCAGTTTAATGGCTAGCGGGGGGGCCTATGAGCAGTTCTTC.

The chain links TRBV29-1 to TRBJ1-4; 8 positions agree with TRBD1. J gave up 6 bases and V 4 bases, and 7 bases lay outside the gene matches. The CDR3 covers 14 residues. The germline CDR1 and CDR2 sequences are SQVTM and ANQGSEA. DNA of the CDR3: TGCAGCGTTGCCAAGACAGGGGCGGATGAAAAACTGTTTTTT. It translates to CSVAKTGADEKLFF.

This clone was seen more than once but under ten times. The chain recombines TRBV6-1 with TRBJ2-5; 9 bases align to TRBD1. Germline V CDR1 and CDR2: MNHNS, SASEGT. CDR3 length: 15 residues. V shed 6 bases and J 5 bases; nucleotides not matched to a gene: 10. The chain's CDR3 is CASRETGGGWETQYF. CDR3 nucleotide sequence: TGTGCCAGCAGGGAGACAGGGGGAGGATGGGAGACCCAGTACTTC.

This clone is classed as large. This rearrangement joins TRBV6-1 to TRBJ1-1; D is uncertain. V was trimmed by 2 bases and J by 0 bases, leaving 13 bases between them. The CDR3 is made up of 16 amino acids. Per germline, CDR1 MNHNS and CDR2 SASEGT. CDR3 in DNA: TGTGCCAGCAGTGAACTCCTAGGAGGGATGAACACTGAAGCTTTCTTT. Translated: CASSELLGGMNTEAFF.

This clone was counted once. The chain recombines TRBV13 with TRBJ1-1, with 9 bases lining up with TRBD1. V shed 4 bases and J 0 bases; nucleotides not matched to a gene: 9. CDR3 size: 17 residues. Germline V gene data show CDR1 as PRHDT and CDR2 as FYEKMQ (reference sequence). The CDR3 sequence: CASSSGTGLYMNTEAFF. Written as DNA, the CDR3 is TGTGCCAGCAGCTCCGGGACAGGGCTTTATATGAACACTGAAGCTTTCTTT.

The genes are TRBV9 and TRBJ1-4, with D unresolved. V was shortened by 4 bases and J by 8 bases, with 12 bases between the two germline ends. This CDR3 has 13 residues. In germline, CDR1 is SGDLS, CDR2 YYNGEE. This CDR3 reads CASSSPGGEKLFF. As DNA, the CDR3 is TGTGCCAGCAGCTCCCCTGGAGGGGAAAAACTGTTTTTT.

The chain joins TRBV7-3 to TRBJ1-2; 7 bases are shared with TRBD1. CDR3 length equals 14 residues. Germline CDR1 is SGHTA and CDR2 is FQGTGA. The J segment lost 3 bases and the V segment lost 6 bases, leaving 7 bases of the junction unmatched. The CDR3 nucleotides are TGTGCCAGCAGTTATTCCCAGGGGGACTATGGCTACACCTTC. Translated, it gives CASSYSQGDYGYTF.

By sample share, this clone is large. The rearrangement uses TRBV7-2 and TRBJ2-5; 13 bases agree with TRBD2. J lost 0 bases, V lost 1 base, and 2 bases had no gene match. The germline V gene has CDR1 SGHTA and CDR2 FQGNSA. The CDR3 is 17 amino acids. CDR3 region: CASSLVTSGGYQETQYF. Written as DNA, the CDR3 is TGTGCCAGCAGCTTAGTGACTAGCGGGGGGTACCAAGAGACCCAGTACTTC. The whole variable domain, remainder taken from reference TRBV7-2 and TRBJ2-5, is GAGVSQSPSNKVTEKGKDVELRCDPISGHTALYWYRQSLGQGLEFLIYFQGNSAPDKSGLPSDRFSAERTGGSVSTLTIQRTQQEDSAVYLCASSLVTSGGYQETQYFGPGTRLLVL.

This clone was counted between two and nine times. CDR3 nucleotide sequence: TGTGCCAGCAGCTTATTGCCTTCAAGCTCCTACAATGAGCAGTTCTTC. This codes for CASSLLPSSSYNEQFF. V usage is TRBV7-3 and J usage is TRBJ2-1; D gene ambiguous. This CDR3 region has 16 residues. V was shortened by 2 bases and J by 0 bases, with 11 bases between the two germline ends. In germline, CDR1 is SGHTA, CDR2 FQGTGA.

This clone was seen a few times. V and J are TRBV2 and TRBJ1-4; 7 bases agree with TRBD1. Unmatched junction bases numbered 6, after V lost 3 bases and J lost 8 bases. In germline, CDR1 is SNHLY, CDR2 FYNNEI. This CDR3 is 14 amino acids long. The chain's CDR3 is CASSDDRAEEKLFF. The CDR3 DNA is TGTGCCAGCAGTGACGACAGGGCTGAGGAAAAACTGTTTTTT.

The rearrangement links TRBV5-4 to TRBJ2-3; TRBD2 agrees at 11 bases. The CDR3 runs to 17 residues. Trimming at V came to 4 bases and at J to 2 bases, leaving 9 bases not matched to a gene. Per germline, CDR1 SGHNT and CDR2 YYREEE (reference sequence). The chain's CDR3 is CASSPYSSGGYTDTQYF. The CDR3 DNA sequence: TGTGCCAGCAGCCCCTACTCTAGCGGGGGGTACACAGATACGCAGTATTTT.